These T cell receptor beta chains were read from a single sample in a study of technical replicates of blood from several donors. Profiled with immunoSEQ multiplex PCR; TCRdb holds only in-frame clones, not every one. In the table there are about 100,000 clones, around 95% of which are singletons. Sequences were obtained from T cells isolated from PBMCs. Receptors originate from a human donor in good health. The CDR3 runs from the conserved cysteine through the conserved F or W. Fields, in order: V gene, D gene, J gene, clone size, CDR3 protein, CDR3 DNA. The D gene is left open where the match is weak. Expanded clones get a size class; other rows say once, few or many, or leave the size out.

V: TRBV6-1; D: .; J: TRBJ1-2; size: .; CDR3: CASRGPGGYTF; DNA: TGTGCCAGCAGGGGCCCAGGGGGCTACACCTTC
V: TRBV7-6; D: TRBD1; J: TRBJ1-1; size: once; CDR3: CASSLGQGANTEAFF; DNA: TGTGCCAGCAGCTTGGGACAGGGAGCTAACACTGAAGCTTTCTTT
V: TRBV2; D: .; J: TRBJ1-1; size: .; CDR3: CASSEGIYGGRNTEAFF; DNA: TGTGCCAGCAGTGAAGGGATTTATGGGGGCAGAAACACTGAAGCTTTCTTT
V: TRBV27; D: TRBD1; J: TRBJ1-2; size: .; CDR3: CASSLDRGKGYTF; DNA: TGTGCCAGCAGTTTGGACAGGGGAAAGGGCTACACCTTC
V: TRBV27; D: TRBD1; J: TRBJ2-7; size: .; CDR3: CASSLSRGTGINEQYF; DNA: TGTGCCAGCAGTTTATCCCGTGGGACAGGTATCAACGAGCAGTACTTC
V: TRBV2; D: .; J: TRBJ2-5; size: .; CDR3: CASSFTVQETQYF; DNA: TGTGCCAGCAGTTTTACAGTGCAAGAGACCCAGTACTTC
V: TRBV30; D: .; J: TRBJ2-2; size: .; CDR3: CAWSEGGLVNGELFF; DNA: TGTGCCTGGAGTGAAGGGGGTCTGGTTAACGGGGAGCTGTTTTTT
V: TRBV19; D: .; J: TRBJ2-3; size: once; CDR3: CASSPSTYTDTQYF; DNA: TGTGCCAGTAGTCCCTCGACTTACACAGATACGCAGTATTTT
V: TRBV19; D: TRBD1; J: TRBJ1-3; size: once; CDR3: CASKLDRDYSSGNTIYF; DNA: TGTGCCAGTAAGCTGGACAGGGATTATAGCTCTGGAAACACCATATATTTT
V: TRBV6-5; D: TRBD1; J: TRBJ1-3; size: .; CDR3: CASSYMGQGLYTIYF; DNA: TGTGCCAGCAGTTACATGGGACAGGGGCTATACACCATATATTTT
V: TRBV6-5; D: .; J: TRBJ1-1; size: .; CDR3: CASSYSGTLNTEAFF; DNA: TGTGCCAGCAGTTACTCCGGGACATTGAACACTGAAGCTTTCTTT
V: TRBV11-2; D: TRBD2; J: TRBJ2-1; size: .; CDR3: CASSTRAGEVWNEQFF; DNA: TGTGCCAGCAGCACTAGAGCGGGAGAAGTGTGGAATGAGCAGTTCTTC
V: TRBV18; D: .; J: TRBJ2-2; size: .; CDR3: CASSPPYRVEYTGELFF; DNA: TGTGCCAGCTCACCACCGTACAGGGTTGAGTACACCGGGGAGCTGTTTTTT